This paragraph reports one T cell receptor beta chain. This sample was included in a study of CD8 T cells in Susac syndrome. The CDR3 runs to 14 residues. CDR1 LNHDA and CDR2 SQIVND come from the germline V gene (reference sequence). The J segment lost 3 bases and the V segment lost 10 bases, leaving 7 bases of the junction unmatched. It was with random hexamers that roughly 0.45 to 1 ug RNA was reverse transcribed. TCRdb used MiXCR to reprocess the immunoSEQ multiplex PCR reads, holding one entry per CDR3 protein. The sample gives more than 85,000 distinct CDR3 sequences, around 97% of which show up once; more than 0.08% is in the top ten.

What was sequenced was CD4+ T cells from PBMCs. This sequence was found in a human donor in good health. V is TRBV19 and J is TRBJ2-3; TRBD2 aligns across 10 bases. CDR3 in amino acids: CATRTSGQTDTQYF. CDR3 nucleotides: TGTGCCACTCGGACTAGCGGACAAACAGATACGCAGTATTTT.